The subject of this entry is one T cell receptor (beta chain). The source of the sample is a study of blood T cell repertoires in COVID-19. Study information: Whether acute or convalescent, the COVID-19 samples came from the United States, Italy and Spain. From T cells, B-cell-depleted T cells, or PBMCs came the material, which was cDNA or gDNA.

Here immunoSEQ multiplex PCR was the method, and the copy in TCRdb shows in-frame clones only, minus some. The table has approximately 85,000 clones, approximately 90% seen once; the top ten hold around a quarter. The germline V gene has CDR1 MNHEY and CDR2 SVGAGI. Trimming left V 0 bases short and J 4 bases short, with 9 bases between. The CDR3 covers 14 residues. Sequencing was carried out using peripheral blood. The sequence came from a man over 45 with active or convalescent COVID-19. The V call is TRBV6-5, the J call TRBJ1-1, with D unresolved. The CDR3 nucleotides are TGTGCCAGCAGTTACTCACCGGGGAGCACTGAAGCTTTCTTT. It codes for CASSYSPGSTEAFF.